This T cell receptor beta chain was recorded in a study of T-cell reconstitution after alpha-beta-depleted transplantation in children. Germline V lookup: CDR1 DFQATT, CDR2 SNEGSKA (reference sequence). CDR3 length: 17 residues. V was clipped by 3 bases and J by 0 bases; unmatched bases: 11. A library of TCRbeta sequences, prepared with unique molecular identifiers, was generated. TCRdb recomputed calls from the PCR reads with MiXCR, one row per CDR3 protein. The sample holds about 610,000 distinct CDR3 sequences, about 10% seen once. This clonotype was obtained from a human donor who donated a stem cell graft to a child with acute myeloid leukemia. The chain is built from TRBV20-1 and TRBJ2-1; TRBD2 aligns across 7 bases. The sample here was PBMCs from the stem cell graft donor, taken from the stem cell graft. CDR3 region: CSASGGSGWSSYNEQFF. The CDR3 DNA reads as TGCAGTGCTAGTGGGGGTAGCGGGTGGAGCTCCTACAATGAGCAGTTCTTC.